In this sample, the clone carrying this T cell receptor beta chain turned up once. What it binds is not known. This sample stems from a study of T cell responses to AZD1222 COVID-19 vaccine. General study results and limits: A rise in Spike-specific TCR breadth and depth followed two AZD1222 doses. Unmutated variant regions are reportedly targeted by nearly half of spike-specific TCRs. Clonal diversity was possibly underestimated; the donors were predominantly white British and more often female.

This table comes from immunoSEQ multiplex PCR, and its TCRdb copy is limited to in-frame clones, with some not included. The sample has over 130,000 clones; 94% are singletons. The junction had 6 bases not matched to a gene; V was cut back by 1 base and J by 1 base. This CDR3 region has 17 residues. Per the germline V gene, CDR1 is SEHNR and CDR2 is FQNEAQ (reference sequence). The sequence was obtained from an adult in good health. Sequenced here: peripheral blood, sampled on day 0 of AZD1222 vaccination. The V gene is TRBV7-9, the J gene TRBJ2-1; 8 bases agree with TRBD2. CDR3 amino acids: CASSLESGRWSYNEQFF. The CDR3 bases are TGTGCCAGCAGCTTAGAGAGCGGGAGATGGTCCTACAATGAGCAGTTCTTC.